The present T cell receptor beta chain was sequenced within a study of blood T cells in healthy people across ages. Sample-barcoded 5' priming and a J-beta primer mix drove a second PCR of about 7 to 12 cycles. TCRdb re-derived calls from the 5' RACE reads in MiXCR, one entry per CDR3 protein. The repertoire holds 650,000 to 1,000,000 distinct CDR3 sequences, with about 36% as singletons. The sequencing input was blood. This TCR came from a man between 18 and 35 years old in good health.

The CDR3 sequence is CASNDSGELFF. Here the CDR3 DNA reads TGTGCCAGCAACGACTCCGGGGAGCTGTTTTTT. The chain has TRBV21-1 and TRBJ2-2. TRBV21-1 is a pseudogene segment. The CDR3 has 11 residues.